The clone carrying this TCR beta chain was detected many times. Antigen specificity is unknown. Trimming removed 7 bases from V and 4 bases from J, with 20 bases in between. From germline, CDR1 is ENHRY and CDR2 SYGVKD. The CDR3 spans 15 residues. The source of the sample is a study of human T cells and chemical hapten exposure. Study-wide context: The study enrolled mostly female patients with alopecia areata, totalis or universalis.

Findings and caveats of the study: There were significantly more large CDR3 similarity clusters among expanded TCRs than among controls.

TCRdb re-called the RACE reads through MiXCR, storing one row per CDR3 protein. Here the sample spans some 380,000 distinct CDR3 sequences, around 4.8% being singletons. The time point: patch test 1, 2 weeks after DPC sensitization. Treatment described: therapeutic diphenylcyclopropenone sensitization with weekly scalp DPC. The sample in question was whole blood, obtained in connection with sensitization to the hapten diphenylcyclopropenone (DPC). V usage is TRBV10-3 and J usage is TRBJ2-7; D is possibly TRBD1 (6 bases). The receptor comes from a woman aged 50 to 60 with alopecia areata. Some clones in this sample may be carry-over from other donors' samples. CDR3 amino acids: CAIKGKVGGAYEQYF. Here the CDR3 DNA reads TGTGCCATCAAAGGGAAGGTTGGGGGCGCGTACGAGCAGTACTTC.